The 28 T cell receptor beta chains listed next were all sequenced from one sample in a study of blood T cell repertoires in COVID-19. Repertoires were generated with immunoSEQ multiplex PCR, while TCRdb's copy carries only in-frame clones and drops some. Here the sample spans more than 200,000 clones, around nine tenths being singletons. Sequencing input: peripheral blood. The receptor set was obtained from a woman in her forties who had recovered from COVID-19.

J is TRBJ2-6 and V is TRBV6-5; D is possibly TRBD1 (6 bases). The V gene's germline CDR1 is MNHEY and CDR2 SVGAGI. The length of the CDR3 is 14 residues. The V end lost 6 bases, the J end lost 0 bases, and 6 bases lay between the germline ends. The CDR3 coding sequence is TGTGCCAGCAGGACAGGCTCTGGGGCCAACGTCCTGACTTTC. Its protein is CASRTGSGANVLTF.

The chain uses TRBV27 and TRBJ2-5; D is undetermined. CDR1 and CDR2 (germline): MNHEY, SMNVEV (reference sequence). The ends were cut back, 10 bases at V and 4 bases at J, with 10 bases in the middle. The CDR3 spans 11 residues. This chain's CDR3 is CATFSGETQYF. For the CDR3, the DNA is TGTGCCACCTTTTCAGGAGAGACCCAGTACTTC.

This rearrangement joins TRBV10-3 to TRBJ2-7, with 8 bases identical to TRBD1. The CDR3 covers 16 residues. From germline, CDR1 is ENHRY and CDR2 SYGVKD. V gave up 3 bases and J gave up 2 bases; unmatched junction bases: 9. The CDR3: CAISEGGRQGPYEQYF. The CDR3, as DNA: TGTGCCATCAGTGAAGGGGGAAGACAGGGGCCCTACGAGCAGTACTTC.

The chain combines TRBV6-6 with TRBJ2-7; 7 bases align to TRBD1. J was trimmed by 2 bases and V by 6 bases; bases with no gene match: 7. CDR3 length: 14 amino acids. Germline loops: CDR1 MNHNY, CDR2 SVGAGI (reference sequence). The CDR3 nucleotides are TGTGCCAGCAGGAGGGACAGTTCCGCCTACGAGCAGTACTTC. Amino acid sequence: CASRRDSSAYEQYF.

The CDR3 region has the DNA TGTGCCAGCAAAAGGCGGGCGGGGGAAAAACTGTTTTTT. Its protein is CASKRRAGEKLFF. The J gene is TRBJ1-4, the V gene TRBV27; no clear D. Germline assignment: CDR1 MNHEY and CDR2 SMNVEV (reference sequence). Between the trimmed V and J ends, which lost 7 bases and 8 bases, there was a span of 14 bases. The CDR3 sequence is 13 residues long.

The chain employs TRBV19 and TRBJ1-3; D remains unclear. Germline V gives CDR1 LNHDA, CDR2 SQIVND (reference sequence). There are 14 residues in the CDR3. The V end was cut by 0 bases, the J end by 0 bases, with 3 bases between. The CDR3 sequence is CASSIESSGNTIYF. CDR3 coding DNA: TGTGCCAGTAGTATAGAGAGCTCTGGAAACACCATATATTTT. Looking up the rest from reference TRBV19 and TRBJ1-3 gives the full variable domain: DGGITQSPKYLFRKEGQNVTLSCEQNLNHDAMYWYRQDPGQGLRLIYYSQIVNDFQKGDIAEGYSVSREKKESFPLTVTSAQKNPTAFYLCASSIESSGNTIYFGEGSWLTVV.

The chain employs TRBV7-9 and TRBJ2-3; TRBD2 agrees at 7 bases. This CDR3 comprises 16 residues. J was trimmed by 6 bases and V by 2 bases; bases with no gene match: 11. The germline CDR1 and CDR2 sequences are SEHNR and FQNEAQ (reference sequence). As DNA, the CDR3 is TGTGCCAGCAGCTTAATGGGCGGGGGACCTCGTGATACGCAGTATTTT. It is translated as CASSLMGGGPRDTQYF.

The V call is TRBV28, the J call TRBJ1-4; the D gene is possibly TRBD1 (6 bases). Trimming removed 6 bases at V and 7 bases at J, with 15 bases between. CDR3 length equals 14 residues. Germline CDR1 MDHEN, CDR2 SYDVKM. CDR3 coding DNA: TGTGCCAGCAGAGTAACAGGGACGCGTGAAAAACTGTTTTTT. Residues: CASRVTGTREKLFF.

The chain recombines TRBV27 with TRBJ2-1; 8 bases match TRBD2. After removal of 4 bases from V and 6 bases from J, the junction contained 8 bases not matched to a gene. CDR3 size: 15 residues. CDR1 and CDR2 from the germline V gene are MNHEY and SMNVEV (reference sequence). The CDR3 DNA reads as TGTGCCAGCAGTTCGGGACTAGTAAGAGGCAATGAGCAGTTCTTC. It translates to CASSSGLVRGNEQFF.

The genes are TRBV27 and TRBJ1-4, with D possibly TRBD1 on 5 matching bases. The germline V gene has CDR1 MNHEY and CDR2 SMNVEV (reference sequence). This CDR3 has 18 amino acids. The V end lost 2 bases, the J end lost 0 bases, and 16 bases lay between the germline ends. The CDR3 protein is CASSLDGPGGATNEKLFF. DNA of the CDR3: TGTGCCAGCAGTTTAGACGGCCCAGGAGGGGCAACTAATGAAAAACTGTTTTTT.

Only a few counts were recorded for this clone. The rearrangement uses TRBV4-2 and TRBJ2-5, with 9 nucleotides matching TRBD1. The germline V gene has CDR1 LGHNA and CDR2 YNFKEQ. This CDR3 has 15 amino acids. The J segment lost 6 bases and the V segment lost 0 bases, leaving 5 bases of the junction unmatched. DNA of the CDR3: TGTGCCAGCAGCCAAGACGGACAGGGGCACAAGACCCAGTACTTC. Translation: CASSQDGQGHKTQYF.

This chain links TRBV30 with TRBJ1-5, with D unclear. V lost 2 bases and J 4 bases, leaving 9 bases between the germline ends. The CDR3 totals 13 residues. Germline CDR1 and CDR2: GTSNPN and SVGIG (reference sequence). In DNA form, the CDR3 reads TGTGCCTGGAGTATGCGGACTAATCAGCCCCAGCATTTT. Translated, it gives CAWSMRTNQPQHF.

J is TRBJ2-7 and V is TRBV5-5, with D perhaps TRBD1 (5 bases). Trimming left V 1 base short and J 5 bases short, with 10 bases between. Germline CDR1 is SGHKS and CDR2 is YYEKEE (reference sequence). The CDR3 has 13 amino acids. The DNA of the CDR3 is TGTGCCAGCAGCTTGATTACCAGGGACGAGCAGTACTTC. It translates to CASSLITRDEQYF.

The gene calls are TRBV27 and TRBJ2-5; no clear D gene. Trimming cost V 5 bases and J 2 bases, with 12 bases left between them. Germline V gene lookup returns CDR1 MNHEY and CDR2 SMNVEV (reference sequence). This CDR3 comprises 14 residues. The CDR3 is CASSRSRVQETQYF. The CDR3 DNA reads TGTGCCAGCAGTCGGAGCCGGGTGCAAGAGACCCAGTACTTC.

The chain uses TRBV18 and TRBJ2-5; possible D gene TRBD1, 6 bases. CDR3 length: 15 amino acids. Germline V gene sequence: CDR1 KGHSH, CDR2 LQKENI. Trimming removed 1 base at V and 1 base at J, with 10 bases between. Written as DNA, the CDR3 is TGTGCCAGCTCACCACGTCGGACAGCCCAAGAGACCCAGTACTTC. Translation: CASSPRRTAQETQYF.

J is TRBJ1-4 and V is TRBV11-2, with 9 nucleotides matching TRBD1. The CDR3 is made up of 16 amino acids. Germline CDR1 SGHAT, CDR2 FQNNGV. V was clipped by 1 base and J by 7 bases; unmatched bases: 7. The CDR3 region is CASSLGLLTGGEKLFF. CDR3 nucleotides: TGTGCCAGCAGCTTAGGCTTGTTGACAGGGGGTGAAAAACTGTTTTTT.

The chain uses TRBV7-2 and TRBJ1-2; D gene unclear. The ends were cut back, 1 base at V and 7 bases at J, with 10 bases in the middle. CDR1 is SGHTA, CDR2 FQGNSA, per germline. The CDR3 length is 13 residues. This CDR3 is CASSLDWGGGYTF. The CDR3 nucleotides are TGTGCCAGCAGCTTAGACTGGGGAGGTGGCTACACCTTC. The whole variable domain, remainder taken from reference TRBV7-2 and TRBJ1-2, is GAGVSQSPSNKVTEKGKDVELRCDPISGHTALYWYRQSLGQGLEFLIYFQGNSAPDKSGLPSDRFSAERTGGSVSTLTIQRTQQEDSAVYLCASSLDWGGGYTFGSGTRLTVV.

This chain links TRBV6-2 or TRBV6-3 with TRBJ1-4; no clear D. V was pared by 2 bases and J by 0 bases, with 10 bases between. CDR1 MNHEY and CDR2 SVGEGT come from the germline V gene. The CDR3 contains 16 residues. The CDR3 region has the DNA TGTGCCAGCAGTTACCGCGATTTTGCAACTAATGAAAAACTGTTTTTT. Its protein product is CASSYRDFATNEKLFF.

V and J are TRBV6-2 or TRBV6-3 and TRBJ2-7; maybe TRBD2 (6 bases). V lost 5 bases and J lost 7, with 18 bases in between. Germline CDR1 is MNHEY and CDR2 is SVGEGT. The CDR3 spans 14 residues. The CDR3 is CASSTPGLRVEQYF. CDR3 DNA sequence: TGTGCCAGCAGTACTCCGGGACTGAGGGTTGAGCAGTACTTC.

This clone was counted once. The CDR3: CASSESETSGGRIQYF. CDR3 DNA: TGTGCCAGCAGTGAATCGGAAACTAGCGGGGGCCGTATCCAGTACTTC. V gene TRBV6-1 combines with J gene TRBJ2-5; TRBD2 agrees at 11 bases. This CDR3 has 16 amino acids. V lost 2 bases and J lost 10; bases outside the gene matches: 12. Germline lookup yields CDR1 MNHNS and CDR2 SASEGT.

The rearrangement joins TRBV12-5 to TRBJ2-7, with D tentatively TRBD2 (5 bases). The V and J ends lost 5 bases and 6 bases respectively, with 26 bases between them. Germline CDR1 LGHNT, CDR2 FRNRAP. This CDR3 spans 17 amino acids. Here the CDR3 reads CASGLPLRARGNGEQYF. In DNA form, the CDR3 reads TGTGCTAGTGGTCTCCCCCTCCGGGCCCGGGGAAATGGCGAGCAGTACTTC. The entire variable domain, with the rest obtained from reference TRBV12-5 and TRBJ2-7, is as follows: DARVTQTPRHKVTEMGQEVTMRCQPILGHNTVFWYRQTMMQGLELLAYFRNRAPLDDSGMPKDRFSAEMPDATLATLKIQPSEPRDSAVYFCASGLPLRARGNGEQYFGPGTRLTVT.

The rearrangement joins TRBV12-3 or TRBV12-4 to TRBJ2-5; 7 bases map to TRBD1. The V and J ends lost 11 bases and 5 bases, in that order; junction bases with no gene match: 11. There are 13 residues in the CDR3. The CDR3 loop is CASSGQLGETQYF. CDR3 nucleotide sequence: TGTGCCTCATCGGGACAGCTGGGGGAGACCCAGTACTTC.

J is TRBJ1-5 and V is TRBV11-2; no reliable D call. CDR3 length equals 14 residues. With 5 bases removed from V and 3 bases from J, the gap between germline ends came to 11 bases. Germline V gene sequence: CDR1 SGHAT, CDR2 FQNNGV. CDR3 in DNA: TGTGCCAGCAGCCCCAATAGCAACAATCAGCCCCAGCATTTT. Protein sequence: CASSPNSNNQPQHF.

The CDR3 is CSAGPSGGYNEQFF. The CDR3 DNA follows: TGCAGCGCAGGACCTAGCGGGGGCTACAATGAGCAGTTCTTC. The rearrangement uses TRBV29-1 and TRBJ2-1; the match to TRBD2 covers 10 bases. The length of the CDR3 is 14 residues. The germline gives CDR1 SQVTM, CDR2 ANQGSEA. The ends lost 7 bases at V and 3 bases at J; junction bases unmatched: 6.

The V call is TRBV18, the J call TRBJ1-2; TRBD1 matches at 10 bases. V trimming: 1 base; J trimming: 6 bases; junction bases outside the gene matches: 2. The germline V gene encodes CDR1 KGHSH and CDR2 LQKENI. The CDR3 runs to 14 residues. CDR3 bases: TGTGCCAGCTCACCACAAGGGACAGGGGATGGCTACACCTTC. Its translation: CASSPQGTGDGYTF.

CDR3: CASSEAPQGWRNEQFF. For the CDR3, the DNA is TGTGCCAGCAGTGAAGCGCCCCAGGGTTGGAGAAATGAGCAGTTCTTC. This chain joins TRBV6-1 and TRBJ2-1; tentative D call: TRBD1 (5 bases). Germline V gene sequence: CDR1 MNHNS, CDR2 SASEGT. This CDR3 has 16 amino acids. Trimming shortened V by 0 bases and J by 7 bases, and 16 bases separated the two germline ends.

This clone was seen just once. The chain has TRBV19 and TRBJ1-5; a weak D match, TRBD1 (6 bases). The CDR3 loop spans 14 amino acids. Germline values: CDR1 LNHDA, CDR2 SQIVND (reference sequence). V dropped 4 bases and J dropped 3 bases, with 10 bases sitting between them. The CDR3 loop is CASSTTGTNQPQHF. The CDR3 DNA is TGTGCCAGTAGTACTACAGGGACCAATCAGCCCCAGCATTTT.

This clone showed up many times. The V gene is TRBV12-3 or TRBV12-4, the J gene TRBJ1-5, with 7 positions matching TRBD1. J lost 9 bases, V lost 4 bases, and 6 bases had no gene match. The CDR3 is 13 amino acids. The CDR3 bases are TGTGCCAGCAGTTCGAAGACAGGGACGCCCCAGCATTTT. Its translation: CASSSKTGTPQHF.